A single sample is the source of the 6 T cell receptor beta chains below, sequenced in a study of cytomegalovirus exposure and HLA in healthy donors. The PCR ran on 60 Vbeta and 13 Jbeta primers. Generated by immunoSEQ multiplex PCR, the TCRdb table keeps only in-frame clones and is missing some. The data show roughly 180,000 clones, less than 90% seen once. Sequencing was done on a sample of PBMCs. The receptor source for this set is a girl under 18 in good health and CMV-seropositive.

The rearrangement links TRBV6-5 to TRBJ1-4, with D unclear. This CDR3 comprises 13 residues. Germline CDR1 and CDR2: MNHEY and SVGAGI. V was cut by 5 bases and J by 10 bases, with 14 bases left in between. Written as DNA, the CDR3 is TGTGCCAGCAGTAACGCCCGAGCCGGAAAACTGTTTTTT. Translated, it gives CASSNARAGKLFF.

The V gene is TRBV14, the J gene TRBJ1-2; D remains unclear. V was shortened by 6 bases and J by 0 bases, with 11 bases between the two germline ends. Germline lookup yields CDR1 SGHDN and CDR2 FVKESK. The CDR3 runs 14 residues. CDR3 residues: CASSPRGANYGYTF. Written as DNA, the CDR3 is TGTGCCAGCAGTCCCCGAGGAGCTAACTATGGCTACACCTTC.

The chain couples TRBV7-9 to TRBJ1-5; 7 positions agree with TRBD1. CDR3 length: 15 amino acids. Per germline, CDR1 SEHNR and CDR2 FQNEAQ (reference sequence). V lost 4 bases and J lost 3; bases outside the gene matches: 6. CDR3 protein: CASSYPGGDNQPQHF. Here the CDR3 DNA reads TGTGCCAGCAGCTACCCAGGGGGTGACAATCAGCCCCAGCATTTT.

CDR3 sequence (DNA): TGTGCCAGCAGCCTAGGTCCGGGTTCCTACGAGCAGTACTTC. The encoded protein is CASSLGPGSYEQYF. This chain connects TRBV7-2 to TRBJ2-7; D unclear. Germline CDR1 is SGHTA and CDR2 is FQGNSA. This CDR3 region has 14 residues. V was shortened by 5 bases and J by 1 base, with 12 bases between the two germline ends.

V is TRBV27 and J is TRBJ2-1; D gene uncertain. The germline CDR1 and CDR2 sequences are MNHEY and SMNVEV (reference sequence). This CDR3 is 11 amino acids long. V was shortened by 8 bases and J by 6 bases, with 8 bases between the two germline ends. The CDR3 loop is CASGPLNEQFF. The CDR3 DNA is TGTGCCAGCGGCCCCCTCAATGAGCAGTTCTTC.

The J gene is TRBJ2-7, the V gene TRBV4-1; the D gene is possibly TRBD2 (5 bases). The ends were cut back, 1 base at V and 6 bases at J, with 16 bases in the middle. In germline, CDR1 is MGHRA, CDR2 YSYEKL. The CDR3 spans 15 residues. This CDR3 is CASSQVAPTFAEQYF. DNA of the CDR3: TGCGCCAGCAGCCAAGTAGCGCCCACCTTTGCCGAGCAGTACTTC.